What follows are 23 T cell receptor beta chains derived from one specimen sequenced in a study of blood T cell repertoires in COVID-19. TCRdb's copy holds only in-frame clones and misses some; the assay was immunoSEQ multiplex PCR. The sample has about 270,000 clones; 80% to 90% are singletons. Input material: PBMCs or T cells enriched from blood (not recorded which). Receptors originate from a woman aged 18-29 years who had recovered from COVID-19.

The rearrangement joins TRBV5-1 to TRBJ2-3; TRBD1 is a possible D gene (5 bases). The CDR3 is 14 residues long. The germline V gene encodes CDR1 SGHRS and CDR2 YFSETQ. Deletions cut 4 bases from V and 1 base from J, with 10 bases between. The DNA of the CDR3 is TGCGCCAGCAGCATAGGGGTTGGCACAGATACGCAGTATTTT. This translates into CASSIGVGTDTQYF.

In the case of this clone: An end of the junction does not agree with germline; a read error may underlie this. This chain connects TRBV18 to TRBJ1-1; 9 bases are shared with TRBD1. Looked up from germline, CDR1 is KGHSH and CDR2 is LQKENI. The CDR3 runs to 15 residues. The DNA for the CDR3 is TGTGCCAGCTCACCATGGACAGGGGAAGACACTGAAGTTTTCTTT. Its protein is CASSPWTGEDTEVFF.

Only one count was recorded for this clone. For the CDR3, the DNA is TGTGCCAGCTCACCGGGGGACAGAAACACCATATATTTT. This codes for CASSPGDRNTIYF. This sequence joins TRBV18 and TRBJ1-3; D perhaps matches TRBD1 (6 bases). Trimming stripped 3 bases from V and 5 bases from J, with 8 bases between. This CDR3 is 13 amino acids long. Germline V gene data show CDR1 as KGHSH and CDR2 as LQKENI.

This chain uses TRBV7-9 with TRBJ2-5; 8 nucleotides align to TRBD2. With V trimmed by 4 bases and J by 5 bases, 21 bases remained unmatched. The CDR3 is made up of 19 amino acids. The germline CDR1 and CDR2 sequences are SEHNR and FQNEAQ (reference sequence). CDR3 amino acids: CASSSPAGGARGRYETQYF. DNA for the CDR3: TGTGCCAGCAGCTCCCCCGCGGGGGGCGCGAGGGGCAGGTATGAGACCCAGTACTTC.

The V gene is TRBV11-2, the J gene TRBJ2-2; D gene unclear. Germline CDR1 reads SGHAT; CDR2 reads FQNNGV. The CDR3 loop spans 15 amino acids. V lost 1 base, J lost 0 bases, and 6 bases lay in between. The CDR3 DNA reads as TGTGCCAGCAGCTTAGCCGCGGCGAACACCGGGGAGCTGTTTTTT. It translates to CASSLAAANTGELFF. Full variable domain (rest looked up from reference TRBV11-2 and TRBJ2-2): EAGVAQSPRYKIIEKRQSVAFWCNPISGHATLYWYQQILGQGPKLLIQFQNNGVVDDSQLPKDRFSAERLKGVDSTLKIQPAKLEDSAVYLCASSLAAANTGELFFGEGSRLTVL.

This clone was found a few times. The chain links TRBV3-1 (or the pseudogene TRBV3-2) to TRBJ1-5, with 9 bases that match TRBD1. J was trimmed by 6 bases and V by 0 bases; bases with no gene match: 9. The germline V gene encodes CDR1 LGHDT and CDR2 YNNKEL (reference sequence). The CDR3 loop spans 17 amino acids. DNA of the CDR3: TGTGCCAGCAGCCAAGATACGGGACAGGGAGGTTTTCAGCCCCAGCATTTT. Translated, it gives CASSQDTGQGGFQPQHF.

This clone appeared once. J is TRBJ1-2 and V is TRBV10-2, with no clear D. Germline CDR1 and CDR2: WSHSY and SAAADI. Trimming stripped 2 bases from V and 0 bases from J, with 7 bases between. This CDR3 spans 14 amino acids. DNA for the CDR3: TGCGCCAGCAGTGAGGCCGGGACTAACTATGGCTACACCTTC. As protein: CASSEAGTNYGYTF.

This clone was recorded once. The chain recombines TRBV28 with TRBJ2-7; 9 bases are shared with TRBD1. The length of the CDR3 is 17 residues. J lost 3 bases, V lost 6 bases, and 15 bases had no gene match. CDR1 and CDR2 from the germline V gene are MDHEN and SYDVKM. The CDR3, as DNA: TGTGCCAGCAGGATGGGACAGGGTATGCCTAGCTTCTACGAGCAGTACTTC. It translates to CASRMGQGMPSFYEQYF.

The chain joins TRBV11-2 to TRBJ2-1; tentative D call: TRBD2 (5 bases). Germline V gene data show CDR1 as SGHAT and CDR2 as FQNNGV. Trimming took 4 bases from V and 1 from J, leaving 11 bases between them. CDR3 length equals 15 residues. CDR3 sequence: CASSSIATSYNEQFF. The CDR3 coding sequence is TGTGCCAGCAGCTCCATAGCGACTTCCTACAATGAGCAGTTCTTC.

The chain joins TRBV2 to TRBJ1-5; no clear D gene. The V gene's germline CDR1 is SNHLY and CDR2 FYNNEI. This CDR3 contains 15 residues. Trimming removed 4 bases from V and 2 bases from J, with 12 bases in between. The CDR3 nucleotides read TGTGCCAGCAGTGGGCTCAAGCAGGGCAATCAGCCCCAGCATTTT. Protein: CASSGLKQGNQPQHF.

This sequence joins TRBV5-4 and TRBJ2-6; tentatively, D is TRBD1 (6 bases). The germline V gene encodes CDR1 SGHNT and CDR2 YYREEE (reference sequence). The CDR3 is 16 amino acids. Trimming left V 3 bases short and J 6 bases short, with 16 bases between. The CDR3 DNA reads as TGTGCCAGCAGCTCGTTAACAGGGTCTCTGGCCAACGTCCTGACTTTC. As protein: CASSSLTGSLANVLTF. Using reference TRBV5-4 and TRBJ2-6 for the parts outside the CDR3, the full variable domain is ETGVTQSPTHLIKTRGQQVTLRCSSQSGHNTVSWYQQALGQGPQFIFQYYREEENGRGNFPPRFSGLQFPNYSSELNVNALELDDSALYLCASSSLTGSLANVLTFGAGSRLTVL.

In DNA form, the CDR3 reads TGTGCCAGCAGCCCCGGACTAGCGGGGGGATACGAGCAGTACTTC. This gives the protein CASSPGLAGGYEQYF. This sequence joins TRBV3-1 (or the pseudogene TRBV3-2) and TRBJ2-7, with 14 nucleotides matching TRBD2. The V and J ends lost 4 bases and 4 bases, in that order; junction bases with no gene match: 3. Germline V gene lookup returns CDR1 LGHDT and CDR2 YNNKEL (reference sequence). The CDR3 is made up of 15 amino acids.

This clone has a single count. CDR3 amino acids: CSVERGAQGYTF. CDR3 in DNA: TGCAGCGTTGAGCGGGGGGCTCAAGGATACACCTTC. The chain recombines TRBV29-1 with TRBJ1-2; perhaps TRBD1 as D (6 bases). The CDR3 runs to 12 residues. V lost 3 bases to trimming and J lost 11 bases, with 16 bases between them. From germline, CDR1 is SQVTM and CDR2 ANQGSEA.

The chain links TRBV5-1 to TRBJ2-7; D not certain. Looked up from germline, CDR1 is SGHRS and CDR2 is YFSETQ. Trimming left V 1 base short and J 4 bases short, with 18 bases between. The CDR3 has 16 amino acids. The CDR3 DNA follows: TGCGCCAGCAGCTTGCCGCGAACAGAAAAGGTGTACGAGCAGTACTTC. Translation: CASSLPRTEKVYEQYF. The full variable domain, in which reference TRBV5-1 and TRBJ2-7 provide the parts outside the CDR3, is KAGVTQTPRYLIKTRGQQVTLSCSPISGHRSVSWYQQTPGQGLQFLFEYFSETQRNKGNFPGRFSGRQFSNSRSEMNVSTLELGDSALYLCASSLPRTEKVYEQYFGPGTRLTVT.

This clone was recorded once. The chain has TRBV6-2 or TRBV6-3 and TRBJ2-7, with 7 bases matching TRBD1. Unmatched junction bases numbered 6, after V lost 4 bases and J lost 6 bases. Per the germline V gene, CDR1 is MNHEY and CDR2 is SVGEGT. CDR3 size: 13 residues. DNA for the CDR3: TGTGCCAGCAGTTTTCGGCCAGGGGGCGAGCAGTACTTC. It yields the protein CASSFRPGGEQYF.

V gene TRBV7-2 combines with J gene TRBJ1-2, with 7 bases aligning to TRBD1. The CDR3 length is 13 residues. The V gene end was trimmed by 5 bases and the J gene end by 2 bases; junction bases not matched to a gene: 2. Germline-derived CDR1 and CDR2 are SGHTA and FQGNSA. CDR3 sequence reads: CASSQDRNYGYTF. In DNA, the CDR3 is TGTGCCAGCAGCCAGGACAGGAACTATGGCTACACCTTC.

The chain carries TRBV4-1 and TRBJ1-1; 7 bases are shared with TRBD1. Germline trimming cut 2 bases from V and 4 bases from J; bases unmatched to any gene: 10. In germline, CDR1 is MGHRA, CDR2 YSYEKL. The CDR3 has 16 amino acids. The DNA of the CDR3 is TGCGCCAGCAGCCAAATGACAGGGCGGGTCGGCACTGAAGCTTTCTTT. This encodes CASSQMTGRVGTEAFF.

The J gene is TRBJ2-2, the V gene TRBV7-6, with D perhaps matching TRBD1 (5 bases). CDR1 and CDR2 from the germline V gene are SGHVS and FNYEAQ. The length of the CDR3 is 16 residues. Trimming took off 5 bases at V and 0 bases at J, with 13 bases between the two ends. CDR3 in DNA: TGTGCCAGCAGCCCATCAGAAGGGGCGAACACCGGGGAGCTGTTTTTT. Its translation is CASSPSEGANTGELFF. Drawing the rest from reference TRBV7-6 and TRBJ2-2, the complete variable domain is GAGVSQSPRYKVTKRGQDVALRCDPISGHVSLYWYRQALGQGPEFLTYFNYEAQQDKSGLPNDRFSAERPEGSISTLTIQRTEQRDSAMYRCASSPSEGANTGELFFGEGSRLTVL.

The chain employs TRBV10-3 and TRBJ1-1; tentatively, D is TRBD1 (6 bases). Germline CDR1 is ENHRY and CDR2 is SYGVKD. V was pared by 0 bases and J by 6 bases, with 11 bases between. CDR3 length: 14 amino acids. DNA of the CDR3: TGTGCCATCAGTGAGTCGGACGGGACACCTGAAGCTTTCTTT. Its translation is CAISESDGTPEAFF.

The rearrangement uses TRBV18 and TRBJ1-1; D gene unclear. The V and J ends lost 2 bases and 5 bases respectively, with 12 bases between them. CDR3 length equals 14 residues. In germline, CDR1 is KGHSH, CDR2 LQKENI. CDR3 bases: TGTGCCAGCTCACCAGGGCAGCCGATGACTGAAGCTTTCTTT. This sequence encodes CASSPGQPMTEAFF. Full variable domain (remainder filled in from reference TRBV18 and TRBJ1-1): NAGVMQNPRHLVRRRGQEARLRCSPMKGHSHVYWYRQLPEEGLKFMVYLQKENIIDESGMPKERFSAEFPKEGPSILRIQQVVRGDSAAYFCASSPGQPMTEAFFGQGTRLTVV.

V gene TRBV5-1 combines with J gene TRBJ1-2, with a tentative D call TRBD1 (5 bases). Trimming left V 3 bases short and J 4 bases short, with 13 bases between. CDR1 is SGHRS and CDR2 is YFSETQ in the germline V gene. The CDR3 extends over 14 amino acids. CDR3 bases: TGCGCCAGCAGCTCTTCAGGGTTGTCCTATGGCTACACCTTC. It is translated as CASSSSGLSYGYTF.

This clone was seen once. The V gene is TRBV5-1, the J gene TRBJ2-3; TRBD1 agrees at 11 bases. The V gene end was trimmed by 4 bases and the J gene end by 2 bases; junction bases not matched to a gene: 9. Germline V lookup: CDR1 SGHRS, CDR2 YFSETQ. This CDR3 is 17 amino acids long. The CDR3 DNA follows: TGCGCCAGCAGCACCGGGACAGGGGGGATTAACACAGATACGCAGTATTTT. It specifies CASSTGTGGINTDTQYF.

The CDR3 DNA sequence: TGTGCCACCAGCAGAGGTTCCGATTGGGAGGTCGTTAAAACCCAGTACTTC. Translating it yields CATSRGSDWEVVKTQYF. The rearrangement links TRBV15 to TRBJ2-5, with D perhaps matching TRBD2 (6 bases). There are 17 residues in the CDR3. Germline V CDR1 and CDR2: LNHNV, YYDKDF (reference sequence). With 1 base removed from V and 8 bases from J, the gap between germline ends came to 23 bases.